This T cell receptor (beta chain) was obtained from a study of CD8+ T cells in alopecia areata. cDNA reverse transcribed from extracted RNA served as the sequencing template. Generated by immunoSEQ multiplex PCR, the TCRdb table keeps only in-frame clones and is missing some. The data contain about 110,000 clones, roughly 64% of them singletons. From germline, CDR1 is SQVTM and CDR2 ANQGSEA. The CDR3 covers 13 residues. Losses at the gene ends were 4 bases for V and 4 bases for J; bases not matched to a gene: 4. Only a few counts were recorded for this clone. The specimen sequenced was CD8+ T cells sorted from blood. The source of this sequence is a human donor in good health. This rearrangement joins TRBV29-1 to TRBJ1-3; 7 bases map to TRBD1. The CDR3 sequence is CSVATGVGNTIYF. Here the CDR3 DNA reads TGCAGCGTTGCTACAGGGGTCGGAAACACCATATATTTT.